The clone carrying this TCR beta chain counts as large. Its antigen is not identified. The CDR3 runs to 15 residues. The V and J ends lost 4 bases and 0 bases, in that order; junction bases with no gene match: 3. The V gene's germline CDR1 is MNHNY and CDR2 SVGAGI (reference sequence). This specimen comes from a study of T cell repertoires in aging, cancer and after chemotherapy. Whole-study context: Approximately 8 million TCR reads were in the whole dataset.

Rearranged V-D-J TRB sequences were amplified with a mixed TRB-A/B primer pool. Using its own MiXCR run on the multiplex PCR reads, TCRdb lists one record per CDR3 protein. This sample has more than 1,500 distinct CDR3 sequences, with 31% found just once. Peripheral blood genomic DNA, not sorted cells or RNA, was the template. The study's findings and limits: Age-matched healthy donors had significantly more diverse, less clonal blood TCR repertoires than untreated cancer patients.

This receptor was obtained from a human donor with a solid tumor. The material sequenced was blood. The chain uses TRBV6-6 and TRBJ2-1; TRBD2 matches at 7 bases. CDR3 nucleotide sequence: TGTGCCAGCAGTTGGGAGGGGCTCTCCTACAATGAGCAGTTCTTC. It yields the protein CASSWEGLSYNEQFF.